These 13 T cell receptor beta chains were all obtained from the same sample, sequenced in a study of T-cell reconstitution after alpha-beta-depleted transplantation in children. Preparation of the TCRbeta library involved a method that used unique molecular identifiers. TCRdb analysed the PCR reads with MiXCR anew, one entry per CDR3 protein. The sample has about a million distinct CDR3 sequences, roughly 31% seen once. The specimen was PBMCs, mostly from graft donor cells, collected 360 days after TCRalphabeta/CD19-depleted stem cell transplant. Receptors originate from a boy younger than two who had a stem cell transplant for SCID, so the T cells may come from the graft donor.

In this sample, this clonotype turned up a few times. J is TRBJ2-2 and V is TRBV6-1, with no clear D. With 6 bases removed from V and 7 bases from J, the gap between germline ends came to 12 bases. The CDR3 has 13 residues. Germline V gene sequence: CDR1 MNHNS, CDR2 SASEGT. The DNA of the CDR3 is TGTGCCAGCAGGCCCCTATCTGGCGGGGAGCTGTTTTTT. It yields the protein CASRPLSGGELFF.

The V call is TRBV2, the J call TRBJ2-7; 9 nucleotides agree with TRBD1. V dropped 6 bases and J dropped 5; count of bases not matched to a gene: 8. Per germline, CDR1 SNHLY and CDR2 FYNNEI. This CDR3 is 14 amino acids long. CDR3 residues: CASRDRGLVNEQYF. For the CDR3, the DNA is TGTGCCAGCAGGGACAGGGGCCTGGTGAACGAGCAGTACTTC.

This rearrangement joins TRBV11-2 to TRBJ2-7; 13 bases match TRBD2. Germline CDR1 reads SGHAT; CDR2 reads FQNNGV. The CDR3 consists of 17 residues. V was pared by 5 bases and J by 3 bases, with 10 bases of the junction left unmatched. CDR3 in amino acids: CASSLLGTSGTGYEQYF. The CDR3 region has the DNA TGTGCCAGCAGCCTTCTAGGGACTAGCGGGACAGGCTACGAGCAGTACTTC.

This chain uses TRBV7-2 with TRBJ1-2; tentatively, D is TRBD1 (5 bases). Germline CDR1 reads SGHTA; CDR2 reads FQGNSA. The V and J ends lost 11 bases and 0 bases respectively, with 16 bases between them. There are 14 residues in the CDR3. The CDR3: CAVGLRGANYGYTF. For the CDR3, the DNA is TGTGCCGTCGGGCTGAGGGGAGCTAACTATGGCTACACCTTC. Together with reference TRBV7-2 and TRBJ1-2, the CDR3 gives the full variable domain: GAGVSQSPSNKVTEKGKDVELRCDPISGHTALYWYRQSLGQGLEFLIYFQGNSAPDKSGLPSDRFSAERTGGSVSTLTIQRTQQEDSAVYLCAVGLRGANYGYTFGSGTRLTVV.

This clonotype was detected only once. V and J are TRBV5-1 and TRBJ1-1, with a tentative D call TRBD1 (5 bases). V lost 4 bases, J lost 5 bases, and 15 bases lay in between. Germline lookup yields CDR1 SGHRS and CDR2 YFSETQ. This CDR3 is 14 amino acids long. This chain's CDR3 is CASSAVGVETEAFF. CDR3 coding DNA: TGCGCCAGCAGCGCGGTGGGGGTAGAGACTGAAGCTTTCTTT.

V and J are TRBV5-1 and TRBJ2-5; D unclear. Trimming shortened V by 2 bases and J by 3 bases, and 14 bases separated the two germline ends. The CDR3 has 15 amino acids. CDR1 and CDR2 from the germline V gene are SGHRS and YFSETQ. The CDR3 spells CASSFRIGSEETQYF. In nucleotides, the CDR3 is TGCGCCAGCAGCTTTAGAATAGGGTCAGAAGAGACCCAGTACTTC.

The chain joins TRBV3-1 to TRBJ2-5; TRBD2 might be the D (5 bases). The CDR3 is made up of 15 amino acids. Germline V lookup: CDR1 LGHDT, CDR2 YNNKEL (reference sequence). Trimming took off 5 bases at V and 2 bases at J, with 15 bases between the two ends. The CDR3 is CASSRQGLVQETQYF. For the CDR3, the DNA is TGTGCCAGCAGCAGACAAGGACTGGTTCAAGAGACCCAGTACTTC.

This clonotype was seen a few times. The CDR3 nucleotides read TGTGCCAGCAGTTGGGGACAGGGATCGGGCACTGAAGCTTTCTTT. As protein: CASSWGQGSGTEAFF. The V call is TRBV6-5, the J call TRBJ1-1; 9 positions match TRBD1. CDR1 is MNHEY, CDR2 SVGAGI, per germline. The CDR3 loop spans 15 amino acids. The ends lost 4 bases at V and 4 bases at J; junction bases unmatched: 7.

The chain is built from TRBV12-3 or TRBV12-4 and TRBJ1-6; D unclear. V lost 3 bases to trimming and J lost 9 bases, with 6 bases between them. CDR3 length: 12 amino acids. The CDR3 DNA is TGTGCCAGCAGTTTTTACCCTTCACCCCTCCACTTT. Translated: CASSFYPSPLHF.

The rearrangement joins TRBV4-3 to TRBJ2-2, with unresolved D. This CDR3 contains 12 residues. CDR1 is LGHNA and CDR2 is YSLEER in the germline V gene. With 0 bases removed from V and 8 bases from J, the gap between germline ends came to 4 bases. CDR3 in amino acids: CASSQEKGELFF. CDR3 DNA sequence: TGCGCCAGCAGCCAAGAGAAGGGGGAGCTGTTTTTT.

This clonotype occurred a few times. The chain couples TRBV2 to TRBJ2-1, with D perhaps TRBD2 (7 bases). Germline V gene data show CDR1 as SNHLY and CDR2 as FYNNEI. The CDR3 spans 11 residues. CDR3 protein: CARRGGNEQFF. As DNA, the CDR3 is TGTGCAAGAAGGGGGGGGAATGAGCAGTTCTTC. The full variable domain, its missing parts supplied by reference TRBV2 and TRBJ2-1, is EPEVTQTPSHQVTQMGQEVILRCVPISNHLYFYWYRQILGQKVEFLVSFYNNEISEKSEIFDDQFSVERPDGSNFTLKIRSTKLEDSAMYFCARRGGNEQFFGPGTRLTVL.

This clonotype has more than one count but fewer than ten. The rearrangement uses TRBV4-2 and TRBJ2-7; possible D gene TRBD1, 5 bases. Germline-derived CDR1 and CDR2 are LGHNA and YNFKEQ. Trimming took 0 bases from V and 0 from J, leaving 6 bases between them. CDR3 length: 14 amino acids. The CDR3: CASSQEQVSYEQYF. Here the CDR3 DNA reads TGTGCCAGCAGCCAAGAACAGGTCTCCTACGAGCAGTACTTC.

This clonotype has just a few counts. The CDR3 spells CASSLEIASWYNEQFF. CDR3 DNA: TGTGCCAGCAGCTTGGAAATAGCGAGTTGGTACAATGAGCAGTTCTTC. This rearrangement joins TRBV5-8 to TRBJ2-1; D perhaps matches TRBD2 (5 bases). The germline V and J ends were trimmed by 0 bases and 4 bases, with 14 bases remaining between them. CDR3 length equals 16 residues. From germline, CDR1 is SGHTS and CDR2 YDEGEE.